This entry lists 8 T cell receptor beta chains sequenced from one sample in a study of T-cell memory formation after mild COVID-19. MiXCR, run by TCRdb on the 5' RACE reads, gives a single entry per CDR3 protein. The data contain under 550,000 distinct CDR3 sequences, roughly 18% of them seen just once; the ten biggest clones take up 20% to 25%. The sequencing sample was made of PBMCs or a T cell subset sorted from them (not recorded which). The receptors originated from a man between 18 and 29 years old who had mild COVID-19 (a few samples of this study predate the infection). Cell type and time point are not known.

The V and J genes are TRBV12-3 or TRBV12-4 and TRBJ1-1, with D uncertain. The length of the CDR3 is 13 residues. The ends were cut back, 2 bases at V and 11 bases at J, with 15 bases in the middle. CDR3 sequence: CASSLRLRVRAFF. The CDR3 DNA sequence: TGTGCCAGCAGTTTAAGGCTTAGGGTGAGGGCTTTCTTT.

The chain carries TRBV6-2 or TRBV6-3 and TRBJ2-1; tentative D call: TRBD1 (5 bases). The CDR3 has 11 amino acids. CDR1 is MNHEY, CDR2 SVGEGT, per germline. V was trimmed by 5 bases and J by 12 bases, leaving 11 bases between them. Here the CDR3 reads CASSQGKGQFF. Written as DNA, the CDR3 is TGTGCCAGCAGTCAGGGCAAGGGGCAGTTCTTC.

The chain carries TRBV11-2 and TRBJ1-6; no definite D call. The CDR3 runs to 18 residues. Trimming stripped 1 base from V and 11 bases from J, with 24 bases between. The V gene's germline CDR1 is SGHAT and CDR2 FQNNGV. The CDR3 DNA reads TGTGCCAGCAGCTTAGGGAGGCGGGGAAGCTTCCTGATGGCACCCCTCCACTTT. This translates into CASSLGRRGSFLMAPLHF.

This clonotype was recorded a few times. The chain combines TRBV4-3 with TRBJ2-5, with 9 bases fitting TRBD2. Germline lookup yields CDR1 LGHNA and CDR2 YSLEER. The CDR3 runs to 16 residues. The trim removed 4 bases at V and 4 bases at J, leaving 10 bases unmatched. The CDR3 is CASSPKAGGDPETQYF. The CDR3 DNA is TGCGCCAGCAGCCCTAAAGCGGGGGGTGATCCAGAGACCCAGTACTTC.

The rearrangement links TRBV19 to TRBJ2-1; 7 positions match TRBD1. The V gene's germline CDR1 is LNHDA and CDR2 SQIVND (reference sequence). Trimming removed 9 bases from V and 0 bases from J; junction bases left unmatched: 8. The CDR3 runs 15 residues. The CDR3 here is CASKLPGGSYNEQFF. The CDR3 nucleotides read TGTGCCAGCAAGCTCCCAGGGGGCTCCTACAATGAGCAGTTCTTC.

The chain is built from TRBV9 and TRBJ2-5; D could derive from TRBD1 or TRBD2 (6 bases each). The CDR3 is 15 amino acids. V was trimmed by 3 bases and J by 5 bases, leaving 17 bases between them. Germline V lookup: CDR1 SGDLS, CDR2 YYNGEE. CDR3 bases: TGTGCCAGCAGCGCCGAGGGGGGACGCCGGGAGACCCAGTACTTC. This gives the protein CASSAEGGRRETQYF.

Only a few counts were recorded for this clonotype. The chain carries TRBV3-1 and TRBJ2-4; D assignment may be TRBD1 or TRBD2 (6 bases each). Germline V gene data show CDR1 as LGHDT and CDR2 as YNNKEL (reference sequence). V dropped 3 bases and J dropped 4 bases, with 19 bases sitting between them. The CDR3 length is 17 residues. The CDR3 protein is CASSHSQGGGPKNIQYF. The DNA of the CDR3 is TGTGCCAGCAGCCACTCGCAAGGAGGGGGACCTAAAAACATTCAGTACTTC.

Only a few counts were recorded for this clonotype. The rearrangement uses TRBV20-1 and TRBJ2-3; D uncertain. The length of the CDR3 is 11 residues. Trimming took 1 base from V and 5 from J, leaving 4 bases between them. The V gene's germline CDR1 is DFQATT and CDR2 SNEGSKA (reference sequence). The CDR3 DNA is TGCAGTGCTAGAGGCGGAGATACGCAGTATTTT. It translates to CSARGGDTQYF.